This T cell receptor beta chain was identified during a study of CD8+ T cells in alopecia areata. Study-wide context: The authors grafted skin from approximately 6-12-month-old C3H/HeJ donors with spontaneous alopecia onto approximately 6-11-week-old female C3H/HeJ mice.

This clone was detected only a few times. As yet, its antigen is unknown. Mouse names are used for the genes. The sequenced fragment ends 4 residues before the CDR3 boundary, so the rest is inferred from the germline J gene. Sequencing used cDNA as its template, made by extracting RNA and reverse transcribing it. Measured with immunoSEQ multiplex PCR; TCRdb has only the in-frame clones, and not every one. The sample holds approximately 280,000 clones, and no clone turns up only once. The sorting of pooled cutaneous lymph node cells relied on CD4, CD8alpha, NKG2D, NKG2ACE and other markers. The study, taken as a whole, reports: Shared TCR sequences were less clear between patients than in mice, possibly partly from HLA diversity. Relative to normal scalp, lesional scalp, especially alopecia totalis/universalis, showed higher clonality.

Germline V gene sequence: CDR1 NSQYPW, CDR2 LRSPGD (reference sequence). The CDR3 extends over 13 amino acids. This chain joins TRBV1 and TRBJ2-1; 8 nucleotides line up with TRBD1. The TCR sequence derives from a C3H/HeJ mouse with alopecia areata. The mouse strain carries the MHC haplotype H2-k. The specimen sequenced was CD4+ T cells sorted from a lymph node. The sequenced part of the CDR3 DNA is TGCACCTGCAGTGCAAGGACAGGGCCT. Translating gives CTCSARTGP. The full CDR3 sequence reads CTCSARTGPEQFF.